These 32 T cell receptor beta chains originate from one sample sequenced in a study of blood T cell repertoires in COVID-19. Measured with immunoSEQ multiplex PCR; TCRdb has only the in-frame clones, and not every one. In the table there are around 170,000 clones, about 90% of which are singletons. The sample consisted of PBMCs or T cells enriched from blood (not recorded which). Source of these receptors: a woman in her fifties or sixties who had recovered from COVID-19.

This clone was seen once. The chain combines TRBV7-9 with TRBJ2-7; 10 bases agree with TRBD2. Germline V gene sequence: CDR1 SEHNR, CDR2 FQNEAQ (reference sequence). V gave up 1 base and J gave up 7 bases; unmatched junction bases: 7. The CDR3 runs 15 residues. As DNA, the CDR3 is TGTGCCAGCAGCTTAGGAGGTAGCGGGGGGTCTGAGCAGTACTTC. It encodes CASSLGGSGGSEQYF. The entire variable domain, with the rest obtained from reference TRBV7-9 and TRBJ2-7, is as follows: DTGVSQNPRHKITKRGQNVTFRCDPISEHNRLYWYRQTLGQGPEFLTYFQNEAQLEKSRLLSDRFSAERPKGSFSTLEIQRTEQGDSAMYLCASSLGGSGGSEQYFGPGTRLTVT.

The V and J genes are TRBV18 and TRBJ2-1, with unresolved D. Trimming took 4 bases from V and 4 from J, leaving 11 bases between them. The germline CDR1 and CDR2 sequences are KGHSH and LQKENI. The CDR3 runs 14 residues. The CDR3 sequence: CASSLSNEYNEQFF. In DNA, the CDR3 is TGTGCCAGCTCACTCTCCAACGAGTACAATGAGCAGTTCTTC.

For the CDR3, the DNA is TGCGCCAGCAGCGCCGGACATGTCGATGAGCAGTTCTTC. This translates into CASSAGHVDEQFF. The V gene is TRBV4-1, the J gene TRBJ2-1; maybe TRBD1 (5 bases). The CDR3 consists of 13 residues. The V gene lost 5 bases and the J gene lost 8 bases, with 13 bases spanning the gap. The germline gives CDR1 MGHRA, CDR2 YSYEKL.

V usage is TRBV6-5 and J usage is TRBJ1-5, with D perhaps matching TRBD1 (6 bases). The CDR3 consists of 15 residues. The V end lost 6 bases, the J end lost 5 bases, and 17 bases lay between the germline ends. Germline values: CDR1 MNHEY, CDR2 SVGAGI. In nucleotides, the CDR3 is TGTGCCAGCAGGGCCACAGGGAAGCGTCATCAGCCCCAGCATTTT. Residues: CASRATGKRHQPQHF.

This clone is a singleton in its sample. CDR3 sequence reads: CASSDVTSGSLAYNEQFF. CDR3 nucleotides: TGTGCCAGCAGTGATGTCACTAGCGGTTCTCTGGCATACAATGAGCAGTTCTTC. The chain has TRBV6-1 and TRBJ2-1, with 8 bases fitting TRBD2. The V gene end was trimmed by 3 bases and the J gene end by 4 bases; junction bases not matched to a gene: 14. Germline V gene data show CDR1 as MNHNS and CDR2 as SASEGT. The CDR3 extends over 18 amino acids.

This clone was observed a few times. This chain connects TRBV5-6 to TRBJ1-3; 9 bases are shared with TRBD1. Germline trimming cut 4 bases from V and 0 bases from J; bases unmatched to any gene: 8. CDR1 and CDR2 (germline): SGHDT, YYEEEE. CDR3 size: 17 residues. CDR3 sequence reads: CASSRRGQGTSGNTIYF. The CDR3 DNA reads TGTGCCAGCAGCCGGAGGGGACAGGGAACCTCTGGAAACACCATATATTTT.

This clone was seen once. The chain has TRBV19 and TRBJ2-7, with 10 bases that match TRBD2. J lost 1 base, V lost 0 bases, and 9 bases had no gene match. Germline CDR1 and CDR2: LNHDA and SQIVND (reference sequence). The CDR3 is made up of 18 amino acids. The CDR3 is CASSIDLRLAGDSYEQYF. The CDR3 DNA follows: TGTGCCAGTAGTATAGATCTGAGGCTAGCGGGAGATTCCTACGAGCAGTACTTC.

This chain connects TRBV10-1 to TRBJ1-6; maybe TRBD1 (5 bases). V was trimmed by 8 bases and J by 2 bases, leaving 7 bases between them. This CDR3 has 13 amino acids. Germline CDR1 is WNHNN and CDR2 is SYGVQD (reference sequence). The CDR3 nucleotides read TGCGCCAGCGGGGGGGCCTATAATTCACCCCTCCACTTT. Protein sequence: CASGGAYNSPLHF.

The CDR3 DNA sequence: TGTGCCATCAGTGAGTCGGGGGGAGGGCCTGGCGAGCAGTACTTC. It yields the protein CAISESGGGPGEQYF. The genes are TRBV10-3 and TRBJ2-7; 7 bases line up with TRBD2. The CDR3 length is 15 residues. Germline values: CDR1 ENHRY, CDR2 SYGVKD. The V segment lost 0 bases and the J segment 6 bases; nucleotides outside the gene matches: 8.

This rearrangement joins TRBV28 to TRBJ1-2; unclear D gene. Trimming shortened V by 7 bases and J by 2 bases, and 5 bases separated the two germline ends. CDR3 length equals 11 residues. Looked up from germline, CDR1 is MDHEN and CDR2 is SYDVKM. Written as DNA, the CDR3 is TGTGCCAGCACCAGGAACTATGGCTACACCTTC. Translation gives CASTRNYGYTF.

V usage is TRBV19 and J usage is TRBJ2-2; weak D call: TRBD2 (6 bases). V was shortened by 1 base and J by 4 bases, with 10 bases between the two germline ends. Germline V gene data show CDR1 as LNHDA and CDR2 as SQIVND (reference sequence). The length of the CDR3 is 15 residues. Here the CDR3 DNA reads TGTGCCAGTAGTATAGGGAAAGCGGGCACCGGGGAGCTGTTTTTT. This translates into CASSIGKAGTGELFF.

This chain connects TRBV14 to TRBJ2-3; 12 nucleotides line up with TRBD2. V dropped 4 bases and J dropped 0; count of bases not matched to a gene: 8. The CDR3 loop spans 18 amino acids. Germline assignment: CDR1 SGHDN and CDR2 FVKESK. The CDR3 DNA follows: TGTGCCAGCAGCCTTGGATCCGGACTAGCGGGAAGCACAGATACGCAGTATTTT. This gives the protein CASSLGSGLAGSTDTQYF.

In nucleotides, the CDR3 is TGCGCCAGCAGCCCTATTCCGGCCTACGAGCAGTACTTC. This gives the protein CASSPIPAYEQYF. The genes are TRBV4-1 and TRBJ2-7; D is uncertain. V was trimmed by 4 bases and J by 2 bases, leaving 9 bases between them. The germline CDR1 and CDR2 sequences are MGHRA and YSYEKL. The CDR3 covers 13 residues.

The chain combines TRBV28 with TRBJ2-1, with 15 bases fitting TRBD2. CDR1 MDHEN and CDR2 SYDVKM come from the germline V gene. Trimming cost V 2 bases and J 0 bases; bases outside gene matches: 17. CDR3 length: 23 residues. The CDR3 DNA is TGTGCCAGCAGTTTACCCGGACTAGCGGGAGGGCCGGTCCCGCTAAGCTCCTACAATGAGCAGTTCTTC. It is translated as CASSLPGLAGGPVPLSSYNEQFF.

The chain joins TRBV7-9 to TRBJ1-1, with 9 bases aligning to TRBD1. Germline V gives CDR1 SEHNR, CDR2 FQNEAQ (reference sequence). The CDR3 runs 15 residues. J lost 3 bases, V lost 5 bases, and 7 bases had no gene match. For the CDR3, the DNA is TGTGCCAGCAGCCTACTACAGGGGGCTTACACTGAAGCTTTCTTT. Protein: CASSLLQGAYTEAFF.

The chain is built from TRBV6-2 or TRBV6-3 and TRBJ2-3; tentative D call: TRBD1 (5 bases). The V gene's germline CDR1 is MNHEY and CDR2 SVGEGT. Trimming cost V 0 bases and J 6 bases, with 16 bases left between them. The CDR3 runs 16 residues. In DNA form, the CDR3 reads TGTGCCAGCAGTTACTCGACGTCAGGGTCCCAGGATACGCAGTATTTT. It is translated as CASSYSTSGSQDTQYF.

V gene TRBV28 combines with J gene TRBJ2-3; weak D call: TRBD2 (6 bases). The CDR3 consists of 17 residues. V shed 6 bases and J shed 6 bases, with 25 bases lying between them. From germline, CDR1 is MDHEN and CDR2 SYDVKM. CDR3 nucleotides: TGTGCCAGCAGCTCGGGGGTATATGGACTTCGAGGGGATACGCAGTATTTT. Its translation is CASSSGVYGLRGDTQYF.

V usage is TRBV3-1 (or the pseudogene TRBV3-2) and J usage is TRBJ2-3; unclear D gene. Germline values: CDR1 LGHDT, CDR2 YNNKEL (reference sequence). V gave up 4 bases and J gave up 0 bases, with 8 bases separating them. This CDR3 spans 14 amino acids. CDR3: CASSLLESTDTQYF. CDR3 nucleotides: TGTGCCAGCAGCCTTCTAGAGAGCACAGATACGCAGTATTTT.

The V and J genes are TRBV5-1 and TRBJ1-2; D gene uncertain. V was clipped by 0 bases and J by 0 bases, with 9 bases between them. The CDR3 has 15 residues. CDR1 SGHRS and CDR2 YFSETQ come from the germline V gene. This CDR3 is CASSLVPQANYGYTF. For the CDR3, the DNA is TGCGCCAGCAGCTTGGTCCCCCAGGCTAACTATGGCTACACCTTC.

Only one count was recorded for this clone. The genes are TRBV11-3 and TRBJ2-1; 10 bases line up with TRBD2. Per germline, CDR1 SGHNT and CDR2 YENEEA. The V and J ends lost 5 bases and 4 bases, in that order; junction bases with no gene match: 8. The CDR3 contains 16 residues. The CDR3 DNA follows: TGTGCCAGCAGCCCATCTTTAGCGGGGGGATACAATGAGCAGTTCTTC. It encodes CASSPSLAGGYNEQFF.

CDR3 region: CASSWTGELFF. CDR3 nucleotide sequence: TGTGCCAGCAGCTGGACAGGGGAGCTGTTTTTT. This chain joins TRBV7-9 and TRBJ2-2, with a possible D match to TRBD1 (5 bases). Trimming cost V 4 bases and J 8 bases, with 5 bases left between them. This CDR3 region has 11 residues. In germline, CDR1 is SEHNR, CDR2 FQNEAQ (reference sequence).

The chain combines TRBV18 with TRBJ2-7, with 9 bases that match TRBD1. The trim removed 3 bases at V and 4 bases at J, leaving 10 bases unmatched. This CDR3 comprises 16 residues. Looked up from germline, CDR1 is KGHSH and CDR2 is LQKENI. The CDR3 DNA sequence: TGTGCCAGCTCACCTCCTCACGGGACAGGGAGGTACGAGCAGTACTTC. It yields the protein CASSPPHGTGRYEQYF.

In nucleotides, the CDR3 is TGTGCCAGCAGCTTAGGGAACCCGGGACAGCCACCGGACTATGGCTACACCTTC. The encoded protein is CASSLGNPGQPPDYGYTF. The chain joins TRBV7-8 to TRBJ1-2; 7 nucleotides align to TRBD1. The junction had 14 bases not matched to a gene; V was cut back by 1 base and J by 3 bases. There are 18 residues in the CDR3. From germline, CDR1 is SGHVS and CDR2 FQNEAQ. Complete variable domain (other parts from reference TRBV7-8 and TRBJ1-2): GAGVSQSPRYKVAKRGQDVALRCDPISGHVSLFWYQQALGQGPEFLTYFQNEAQLDKSGLPSDRFFAERPEGSVSTLKIQRTQQEDSAVYLCASSLGNPGQPPDYGYTFGSGTRLTVV.

This rearrangement joins TRBV5-1 to TRBJ1-4; tentatively, D is TRBD1 (5 bases). Germline assignment: CDR1 SGHRS and CDR2 YFSETQ. V lost 2 bases, J lost 0 bases, and 8 bases lay in between. The CDR3 is made up of 15 amino acids. CDR3 loop: CASSLQDPTNEKLFF. The CDR3 DNA sequence: TGCGCCAGCAGCTTACAGGATCCAACTAATGAAAAACTGTTTTTT. Looking up the rest from reference TRBV5-1 and TRBJ1-4 gives the full variable domain: KAGVTQTPRYLIKTRGQQVTLSCSPISGHRSVSWYQQTPGQGLQFLFEYFSETQRNKGNFPGRFSGRQFSNSRSEMNVSTLELGDSALYLCASSLQDPTNEKLFFGSGTQLSVL.

The chain links TRBV4-1 to TRBJ1-2; D might be TRBD1 (6 bases). Trimming cost V 0 bases and J 8 bases, with 13 bases left between them. CDR1 is MGHRA, CDR2 YSYEKL, per germline. The CDR3 runs 14 residues. The CDR3 sequence: CASSQDTGRQGYTF. DNA for the CDR3: TGCGCCAGCAGCCAAGATACAGGGCGGCAAGGCTACACCTTC.

The rearrangement uses TRBV24-1 and TRBJ2-1, with a tentative D call TRBD1 (6 bases). Trimming took 9 bases from V and 4 from J, leaving 9 bases between them. CDR3 length: 12 residues. Germline values: CDR1 KGHDR, CDR2 SFDVKD. The CDR3 reads CATETGYNEQFF. The CDR3 DNA follows: TGTGCCACCGAAACAGGGTACAATGAGCAGTTCTTC.

The CDR3 DNA sequence: TGTGCCAGCACAAAGGGGATCTACAGAGCCTATGGCTACACCTTC. It yields the protein CASTKGIYRAYGYTF. This chain links TRBV21-1 with TRBJ1-2; whether TRBD1, the table's D call, matches the DNA was not checked. TRBV21-1 is reported as a pseudogene. The CDR3 loop spans 15 amino acids.

The rearrangement joins TRBV14 to TRBJ1-2, with 7 bases matching TRBD1. This CDR3 has 15 amino acids. V lost 4 bases to trimming and J lost 2 bases; unmatched junction nucleotides: 7. Germline V gene data show CDR1 as SGHDN and CDR2 as FVKESK. Here the CDR3 DNA reads TGTGCCAGCAGCCCGACAGGGACCGTCAACTATGGCTACACCTTC. Translated: CASSPTGTVNYGYTF.

V is TRBV6-5 and J is TRBJ2-7; 9 bases line up with TRBD1. Germline CDR1 is MNHEY and CDR2 is SVGAGI. The V segment lost 6 bases and the J segment 4 bases; nucleotides outside the gene matches: 10. The CDR3 is 15 residues long. DNA for the CDR3: TGTGCCAGCAGCCCGGGGACAGGGAGTCGGTACGAGCAGTACTTC. This codes for CASSPGTGSRYEQYF.

The chain couples TRBV18 to TRBJ1-6; a possible D gene is TRBD1 (6 bases). The V end lost 0 bases, the J end lost 13 bases, and 13 bases lay between the germline ends. Germline V CDR1 and CDR2: KGHSH, LQKENI. This CDR3 spans 14 amino acids. Here the CDR3 reads CASSPPDSSGPLHF. For the CDR3, the DNA is TGTGCCAGCTCACCACCGGACAGTTCGGGCCCCCTCCACTTT.

The chain has TRBV10-3 and TRBJ2-1; 11 positions agree with TRBD2. Germline V gene lookup returns CDR1 ENHRY and CDR2 SYGVKD. This CDR3 is built from 17 residues. After removal of 6 bases from V and 3 bases from J, the junction contained 10 bases not matched to a gene. The CDR3 region has the DNA TGTGCCATCAGCGCTCGAGCCGGGACTAGCGGCTACAATGAGCAGTTCTTC. Its protein is CAISARAGTSGYNEQFF.

V is TRBV6-5 and J is TRBJ2-3, with D possibly being TRBD1 (6 bases). The V end was cut by 6 bases, the J end by 2 bases, with 9 bases between. The CDR3 loop spans 13 amino acids. The germline V gene encodes CDR1 MNHEY and CDR2 SVGAGI. CDR3 region: CASRGTNTDTQYF. The CDR3 DNA sequence: TGTGCCAGCAGGGGGACAAACACAGATACGCAGTATTTT.